A selection of T cell receptor beta chains follows, all from one sample in a study of beta chain features in type 1 diabetes. Measured with immunoSEQ multiplex PCR; TCRdb has only the in-frame clones, and not every one. The data hold 15,000 to 20,000 clones, with approximately 55% observed a single time. The sample comprised stem cell memory CD4+ T cells from blood. The receptors originated from a woman under 30 in good health. Each CDR3 is given with its conserved first and last residue. Each record gives: D gene, CDR3 length, J gene, V gene, clone size, CDR3 protein, CDR3 DNA. The D gene is left open where the match is weak. A clone size is listed for some rows: how often the clone was seen (once, few, many), or a class if it is expanded.

>TRBD1|19|TRBJ2-6|TRBV5-1|.
CASSLARGTGPAGANVLTF
TGCGCCAGCAGCTTGGCCCGCGGGACAGGCCCCGCTGGGGCCAACGTCCTGACTTTC
>TRBD2|15|TRBJ2-7|TRBV5-1|once
CASSTGLASVEEQYF
TGCGCCAGCAGCACGGGACTAGCGTCGGTGGAGGAGCAGTACTTC
>.|14|TRBJ2-7|TRBV7-2|few
CASRNQPGFDEQYF
TGTGCCAGCAGGAATCAGCCAGGGTTCGACGAGCAGTACTTC
>.|15|TRBJ1-6|TRBV7-3|.
CASSLTGRGISPLHF
TGTGCCAGCAGCTTAACCGGCCGGGGTATTTCACCCCTCCACTTT
>.|13|TRBJ1-1|TRBV5-1|.
CASSLVPGAEAFF
TGCGCCAGCAGCTTGGTACCAGGGGCTGAAGCTTTCTTT
>TRBD1|11|TRBJ2-7|TRBV7-2|once
CASDRDYEQYF
TGTGCCAGTGACAGGGACTACGAGCAGTACTTC
>.|14|TRBJ2-3|TRBV5-1|.
CASSLAGAIDTQYF
TGCGCCAGCAGCTTGGCAGGGGCCATAGATACGCAGTATTTT
>TRBD1|17|TRBJ2-2|TRBV30|few
CAWRGYAGTGTSGELFF
TGTGCCTGGAGAGGGTATGCAGGGACAGGGACCTCCGGGGAGCTGTTTTTT
>.|15|TRBJ1-4|TRBV7-9|few
CASSSIKGNYEKLFF
TGTGCCAGCAGCTCCATTAAGGGGAACTATGAAAAACTGTTTTTT
>.|14|TRBJ1-1|TRBV19|.
CASSPNGGPGGAFF
TGTGCCAGTAGTCCCAACGGAGGGCCCGGTGGAGCTTTCTTT
>TRBD1|15|TRBJ2-1|TRBV5-1|.
CASSPGTDSYNEQFF
TGCGCCAGCAGCCCCGGGACAGACTCCTACAATGAGCAGTTCTTC
>TRBD1|16|TRBJ1-2|TRBV5-4|.
CASSQAGGAGHYGYTF
TGTGCCAGCAGCCAAGCAGGGGGCGCAGGCCACTATGGCTACACCTTC
>.|15|TRBJ2-1|TRBV9|.
CASSEAGAVIGEQFF
TGTGCCAGCAGCGAGGCAGGGGCTGTCATAGGTGAGCAGTTCTTC
>TRBD1|14|TRBJ2-5|TRBV10-3|.
CAITRDRGGQTQYF
TGTGCCATCACCAGGGACAGGGGCGGACAGACCCAGTACTTC
>.|12|TRBJ2-2|TRBV5-5|once
CASSPGFGELFF
TGTGCCAGCAGCCCGGGGTTCGGGGAGCTGTTTTTT
>.|14|TRBJ2-3|TRBV5-1|.
CASSLGQGGDTQYF
TGCGCCAGCAGCTTGGGGCAGGGAGGAGATACGCAGTATTTT
>.|14|TRBJ1-6|TRBV30|few
CAWSIPTGGSPLHF
TGTGCCTGGAGTATACCGACTGGTGGTTCACCCCTCCACTTT
>.|15|TRBJ2-5|TRBV18|.
CASSPPDRTQETQYF
TGTGCCAGCTCACCACCCGACAGGACCCAAGAGACCCAGTACTTC
>TRBD1|12|TRBJ1-1|TRBV30|few
CAWGQANTEAFF
TGTGCCTGGGGACAGGCGAACACTGAAGCTTTCTTT
>TRBD1|15|TRBJ2-3|TRBV29-1|.
CSVDSQGAGTDTQYF
TGCAGCGTTGATTCTCAGGGGGCCGGCACAGATACGCAGTATTTT
>TRBD2|15|TRBJ2-1|TRBV11-2|.
CASSLTGGQKNEQFF
TGTGCCAGCAGCTTAACGGGAGGTCAAAAAAATGAGCAGTTCTTC
>.|14|TRBJ2-3|TRBV5-1|.
CASSLGGGADTQYF
TGCGCCAGCAGCTTGGGGGGAGGAGCAGATACGCAGTATTTT
>.|14|TRBJ1-2|TRBV11-2|.
CASSLLGSPYGYTF
TGTGCCAGCAGCCTCCTAGGTTCACCCTATGGCTACACCTTC
>.|13|TRBJ1-2|TRBV5-6|few
CASSLGGVDGYTF
TGTGCCAGCAGCTTAGGGGGGGTCGATGGCTACACCTTC
>.|17|TRBJ1-1|TRBV9|.
CASSQTILRDLNTEAFF
TGTGCCAGCAGCCAGACTATTTTAAGGGACTTAAACACTGAAGCTTTCTTT
>TRBD1|13|TRBJ2-2|TRBV7-6|few
CASSVGQGGELFF
TGTGCCAGCAGCGTGGGACAGGGAGGGGAGCTGTTTTTT
>.|15|TRBJ2-3|TRBV27|.
CASSSETSGVDTQYF
TGTGCCAGCAGTTCCGAGACTAGTGGGGTAGATACGCAGTATTTT
>.|14|TRBJ1-1|TRBV19|.
CASSPPTGNTEAFF
TGTGCCAGTAGTCCCCCGACAGGGAACACTGAAGCTTTCTTT
>TRBD2|15|TRBJ2-5|TRBV11-2|.
CASRSPSGGGETQYF
TGTGCCAGCAGATCACCTAGCGGGGGGGGAGAGACCCAGTACTTC
>TRBD1|13|TRBJ2-2|TRBV11-2|.
CASRGQGDGELFF
TGTGCCAGCCGGGGACAGGGCGACGGGGAGCTGTTTTTT
>.|18|TRBJ1-3|TRBV11-3|.
CASSLEPTDSYSGNTIYF
TGTGCCAGCAGCTTAGAACCCACGGACAGCTACTCTGGAAACACCATATATTTT
>TRBD1|17|TRBJ2-1|TRBV5-4|.
CASSSPSGDRVRNEQFF
TGTGCCAGCAGCTCCCCAAGTGGGGACAGGGTCAGGAATGAGCAGTTCTTC
>.|14|TRBJ2-7|TRBV11-2|.
CASSLRGRPYEQYF
TGTGCCAGCAGCCTGCGGGGACGACCTTACGAGCAGTACTTC
>TRBD2|15|TRBJ2-1|TRBV18|few
CASSLWRGGDNEQFF
TGTGCCAGCTCCTTATGGCGGGGAGGGGACAATGAGCAGTTCTTC
>.|13|TRBJ2-7|TRBV10-2|.
CASRRTGSYEQYF
TGCGCCAGCCGCCGTACAGGTTCCTACGAGCAGTACTTC
>.|18|TRBJ2-3|TRBV15|.
CATSRALGAGTSTDTQYF
TGTGCCACCAGCAGAGCGTTAGGAGCCGGGACTAGCACAGATACGCAGTATTTT
>.|12|TRBJ2-7|TRBV6-1|.
CASSGNRVEQYF
TGTGCCAGCAGTGGGAACCGGGTCGAGCAGTACTTC
>.|12|TRBJ2-7|TRBV5-6|.
CASSVTGYEQYF
TGTGCCAGCAGCGTAACAGGCTACGAGCAGTACTTC
>TRBD2|14|TRBJ2-1|TRBV2|.
CASSVERDGNEQFF
TGTGCCAGCAGTGTGGAGCGGGACGGCAATGAGCAGTTCTTC
>TRBD2|13|TRBJ2-7|TRBV11-1|few
CASSTGLVYEQYF
TGTGCCAGCAGCACCGGACTAGTTTACGAGCAGTACTTC
>.|14|TRBJ1-1|TRBV14|few
CASSQDAGLTEAFF
TGTGCCAGCAGCCAAGATGCGGGGTTAACTGAAGCTTTCTTT
>.|15|TRBJ1-2|TRBV5-1|.
CASSLASGNNYGYTF
TGCGCCAGCAGCTTGGCCTCGGGGAACAACTATGGCTACACCTTC
>.|13|TRBJ2-5|TRBV30|.
CAWRELYQETQYF
TGTGCCTGGAGGGAGTTGTACCAAGAGACCCAGTACTTC
>.|18|TRBJ1-6|TRBV10-2|.
CASSESAGRGAYNSPLHF
TGCGCCAGCAGTGAAAGTGCGGGGCGGGGGGCCTATAATTCACCCCTCCACTTT
>.|13|TRBJ2-3|TRBV5-6|.
CASSLGATDTQYF
TGTGCCAGCAGCTTGGGGGCCACAGATACGCAGTATTTT
>.|13|TRBJ2-2|TRBV9|few
CASSPRTAGELFF
TGTGCCAGCAGCCCCCGGACAGCGGGGGAGCTGTTTTTT
>.|15|TRBJ2-1|TRBV18|few
CASSFSSGGTNEQFF
TGTGCCAGCTCATTCTCGAGCGGAGGGACGAATGAGCAGTTCTTC